The source of this T cell receptor beta chain is a study of human T cells and chemical hapten exposure. J was trimmed by 7 bases and V by 5 bases; bases with no gene match: 5. The CDR3 length is 14 residues. Study conclusions and caveats: Expanded TCRs clustered into significantly more large CDR3 similarity groups than controls, the analysis revealed.

MiXCR, applied by TCRdb to the RACE reads, yields one record per CDR3 protein. The data contain about 40,000 distinct CDR3 sequences, 3% to 3.5% of them seen just once; the ten biggest clones take up about 6.7%. Time point described: patch test 2, 6 weeks after DPC sensitization. Treatment specified: therapeutic diphenylcyclopropenone sensitization with weekly scalp DPC. Patients had alopecia, were aged 18 to 70, and were not pregnant. Remarks on this clonotype: Its antigen remains unidentified.

This sequence originates from a man between 40 and 49 years old with alopecia areata. Some clones in this sample may be carry-over from other donors' samples. The chain uses TRBV12-3 or TRBV12-4 and TRBJ1-4; TRBD1 agrees at 9 bases. Sequenced here: whole blood, sampled in connection with sensitization to the hapten diphenylcyclopropenone (DPC). Written as DNA, the CDR3 is TGTGCCAGCAGTGGGGACAGGGATGGTGAAAAACTGTTTTTT. Its protein is CASSGDRDGEKLFF.